This TCR beta chain emerged from a study of blood T cell repertoires in COVID-19. Whole-study context: Whether acute or convalescent, the COVID-19 samples came from the United States, Italy and Spain. T cells, B-cell-depleted T cells, or PBMCs provided the cDNA or gDNA that served as material.

Authors' methods: Amplification from reference gene primers served as the basis for estimated nucleated cell counts. Sequenced by immunoSEQ multiplex PCR; TCRdb stores in-frame clones only, minus some. V and J calls and clone size are copied from that table; D and trimming were computed from the DNA. The profile shows some 220,000 clones, approximately 80% of them singletons. Germline CDR1 is LNHDA and CDR2 is SQIVND (reference sequence). CDR3 length equals 15 residues. Trimming cost V 2 bases and J 1 base; bases outside gene matches: 2. This TCR derives from a man in his forties or fifties with active or convalescent COVID-19. J is TRBJ1-1 and V is TRBV19; the match to TRBD1 covers 9 bases. Sequencing was done on a sample of peripheral blood. CDR3 nucleotide sequence: TGTGCCAGTAGTATAATGGGACAGGGGAACACTGAAGCTTTCTTT. This sequence encodes CASSIMGQGNTEAFF. The complete variable domain, with remaining parts taken from reference TRBV19 and TRBJ1-1, reads DGGITQSPKYLFRKEGQNVTLSCEQNLNHDAMYWYRQDPGQGLRLIYYSQIVNDFQKGDIAEGYSVSREKKESFPLTVTSAQKNPTAFYLCASSIMGQGNTEAFFGQGTRLTVV.